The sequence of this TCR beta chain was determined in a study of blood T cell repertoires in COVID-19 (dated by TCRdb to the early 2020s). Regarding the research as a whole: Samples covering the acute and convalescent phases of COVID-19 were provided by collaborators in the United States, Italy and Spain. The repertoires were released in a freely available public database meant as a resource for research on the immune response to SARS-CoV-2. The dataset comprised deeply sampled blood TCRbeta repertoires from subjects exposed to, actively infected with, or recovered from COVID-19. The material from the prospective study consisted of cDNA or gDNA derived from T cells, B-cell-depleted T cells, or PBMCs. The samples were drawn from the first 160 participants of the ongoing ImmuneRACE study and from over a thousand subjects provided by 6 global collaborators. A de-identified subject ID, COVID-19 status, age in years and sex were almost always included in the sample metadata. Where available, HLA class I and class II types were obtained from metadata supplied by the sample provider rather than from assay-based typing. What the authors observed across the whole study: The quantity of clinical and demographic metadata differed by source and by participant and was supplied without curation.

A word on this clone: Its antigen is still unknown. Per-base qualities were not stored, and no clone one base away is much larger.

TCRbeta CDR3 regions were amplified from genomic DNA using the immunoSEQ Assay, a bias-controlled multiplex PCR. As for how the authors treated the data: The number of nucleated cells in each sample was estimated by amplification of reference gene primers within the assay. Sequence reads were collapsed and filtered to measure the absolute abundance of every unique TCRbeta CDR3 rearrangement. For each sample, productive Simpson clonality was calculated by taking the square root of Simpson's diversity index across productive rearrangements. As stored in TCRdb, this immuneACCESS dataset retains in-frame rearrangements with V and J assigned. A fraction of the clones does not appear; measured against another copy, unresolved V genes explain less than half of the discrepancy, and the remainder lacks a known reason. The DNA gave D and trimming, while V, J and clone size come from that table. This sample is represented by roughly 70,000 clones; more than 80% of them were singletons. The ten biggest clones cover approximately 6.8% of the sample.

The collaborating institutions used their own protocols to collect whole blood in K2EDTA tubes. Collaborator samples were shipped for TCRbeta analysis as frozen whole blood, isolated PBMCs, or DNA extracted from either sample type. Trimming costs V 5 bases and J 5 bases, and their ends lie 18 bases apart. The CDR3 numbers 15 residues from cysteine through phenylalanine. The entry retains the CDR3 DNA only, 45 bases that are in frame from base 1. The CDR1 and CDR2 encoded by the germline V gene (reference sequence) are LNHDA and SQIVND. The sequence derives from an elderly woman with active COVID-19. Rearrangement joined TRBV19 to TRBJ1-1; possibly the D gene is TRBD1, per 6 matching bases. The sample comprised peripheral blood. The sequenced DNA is TGTGCCAGTAGTCCGCGGACAGATATTTGGACTGAAGCTTTCTTT. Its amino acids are CASSPRTDIWTEAFF.